Sequencing of this T cell receptor beta chain was carried out in a study of radiation and T cells in renal cell carcinoma (dated by TCRdb to the early 2020s). Background for the entire study: Samples were obtained from a clinical trial, in which 15 Gy stereotactic body radiation therapy was delivered to primary renal cell carcinomas and nephrectomy was performed 4 weeks later. In total, 50 to 60 samples underwent TCR beta sequencing: roughly 26 tumors plus 27 peripheral blood samples. Across all 50 or so samples, 4,016,671 unique CDR3 nucleotide sequences, encoding 2,658,974 unique CDR3 amino acid sequences, were identified. What the work shows at the level of the full study, not this receptor alone: Tracking of blood repertoire dynamics stopped at roughly 4 weeks after treatment, with no follow-up past that point. No pretreatment tumor biopsies were available, so the baseline intratumoral presence of clonotypes could not be determined. Because the trial had a single-armed design, the trial could not examine how radiation dose or scheduling affected the TCR repertoire. An increase in top tumor clonotypes in blood was observed from baseline to 2 weeks post-radiation, followed by contraction by 4 weeks, which was taken to suggest transient expansion of tumor-resident clones.

The intended sense of this specimen's time point label: blood 2 weeks post-SBRT. The sample's treatment or condition label is to be understood as: 15 Gy SBRT to primary tumor, nephrectomy 4 weeks later. To follow tumor-enriched clonotypes, peripheral blood was collected serially from radiation-treated patients at baseline and again at 2 weeks and 4 weeks after SBRT. All patients had renal cell carcinoma with clear cell pathology. The QIAamp DNA Blood Mini Kit (Qiagen) was used to prepare genomic DNA for TCR sequencing. Samples were included in the analyses only if all quality control checks were passed. This clone has just one count. It has no known antigen specificity. No much larger clonotype is one base removed from it; base qualities were not supplied. Additional DNA sequences in this sample encode the identical CDR3. The CDR3 measures 13 amino acids from cysteine to phenylalanine. Here the CDR3 DNA is all that survives: 39 bases in frame from base 1. V is cut by 1 base and J by 0 bases, and the space between the germline ends is 3 bases. According to the germline V gene, CDR1 reads SGHRS and CDR2 reads YFSETQ.

Following the manufacturer's recommendations, the immunoSEQ kit was used to generate TCR beta libraries from genomic DNA. To prepare libraries, a first multiplex PCR with proprietary primers was run, followed by a second PCR that added unique barcodes, and a bead cleanup was done after each round. Each sample batch included a kit-provided positive control reaction and a negative control reaction. The final libraries underwent checking on an Agilent 4200 TapeStation D1000 ScreenTape, volumetric pooling, and quantification by qPCR. Sequencing was performed on an Illumina NextSeq500 with a MidOutput 150-cycle cartridge, and 156 Read1 and 15 Index1 cycles were run with kit custom primers. The pooled library was loaded at approximately 1 pM, with a 20% PhiX control spiked in. The original pipeline was this. Vendor-processed data were analyzed in R, with a clonotype defined as all T cells sharing the same CDR3 nucleotide sequence. In the clone abundance analyses, frequencies in each sample were normalized to that sample's 10,000 most abundant clones. Before analysis, public T cell clones were removed, and these numbered fewer than six per sample on average. Tumor-enriched clonotypes and baseline blood-enriched clonotypes were defined as those with an abundance difference of at least 32-fold between compartments. Clonotypes expanded or contracted between blood time points were identified with a beta-binomial differential abundance model. Similarity between tumor and blood repertoires was quantified using the Baroni-Urbani and Buser coefficient, and groups were compared with two-tailed Wilcoxon tests in R. TCRdb took this table from immuneACCESS and kept in-frame rearrangements with V and J called. Such tables lack part of the clones; where checked against another copy, unresolved V genes explain under half of the gap, and the rest is unexplained. Clone size and V and J calls were adopted from that table, with D and trimming inferred from the DNA. The sample data list roughly 150,000 clones, and 80% to 90% of these were observed just once. Together, the top ten hold 13% of the sample.

Here the sequenced sample was blood, taken from a patient whose treatment included radiotherapy and nephrectomy. Recombination joined TRBV5-1 with TRBJ2-3, with the D gene uncertain. The clonotype was recovered from a woman aged 50 to 65 with renal cell carcinoma. CDR3 reads: CASSLPSTDTQYF. The sequence in DNA is TGCGCCAGCAGCTTGCCTAGCACAGATACGCAGTATTTT. Outside the CDR3, residues come from the reference TRBV5-1 and TRBJ2-3 proteins, so the full variable domain is: KAGVTQTPRYLIKTRGQQVTLSCSPISGHRSVSWYQQTPGQGLQFLFEYFSETQRNKGNFPGRFSGRQFSNSRSEMNVSTLELGDSALYLCASSLPSTDTQYFGPGTRLTVL.